This TCR beta chain was captured in a study of beta chain features in type 1 diabetes. Study-wide context: What patients shared with healthy donors was a similar profile of age, gender and cell yields. Study-wide findings and caveats: Type 1 diabetes patients showed a moderate but significant shortening of TCRB CDR3s in all four CD4+ subsets.

This CDR3 is 12 amino acids long. V was trimmed by 5 bases and J by 5 bases, leaving 8 bases between them. The germline V gene has CDR1 MNHNS and CDR2 SASEGT. The sequenced template was cDNA made from the entire isolated RNA. The repertoire was sequenced with immunoSEQ multiplex PCR; TCRdb's copy has only in-frame clones and lacks some. This sample has about 650,000 clones, with over 10% found just once. This clone occurred a few times. Its antigen is unknown. J is TRBJ2-3 and V is TRBV6-1; no firm D call. Sequenced material: naive CD4+ T cells from blood. The receptor's source is a man aged 30 to 45 with type 1 diabetes. The CDR3 bases are TGTGCCAGCAGTCCCGTTGGAGATACGCAGTATTTT. Protein sequence: CASSPVGDTQYF.